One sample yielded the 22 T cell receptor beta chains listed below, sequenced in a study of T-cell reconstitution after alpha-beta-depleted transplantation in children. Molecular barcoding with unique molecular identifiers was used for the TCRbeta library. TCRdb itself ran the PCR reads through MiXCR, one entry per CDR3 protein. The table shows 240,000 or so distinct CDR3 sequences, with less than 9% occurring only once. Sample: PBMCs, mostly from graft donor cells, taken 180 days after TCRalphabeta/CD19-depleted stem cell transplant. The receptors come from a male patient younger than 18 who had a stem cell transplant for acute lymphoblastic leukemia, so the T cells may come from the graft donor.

CDR3 residues: CASKDIGATGVEAFF. In DNA, the CDR3 is TGTGCCAGCAAGGATATCGGGGCTACAGGGGTTGAAGCTTTCTTT. V is TRBV2 and J is TRBJ1-1; 7 bases fit TRBD1. V shed 7 bases and J 7 bases; nucleotides not matched to a gene: 15. CDR3 length: 15 residues. CDR1 and CDR2 (germline): SNHLY, FYNNEI.

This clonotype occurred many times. This CDR3 reads CSVDRGRAGELFF. CDR3 in DNA: TGCAGCGTCGACAGGGGAAGGGCCGGGGAGCTGTTTTTT. The chain is built from TRBV29-1 and TRBJ2-2, with TRBD1 matching 8 bases. The trim removed 6 bases at V and 6 bases at J, leaving 6 bases unmatched. The length of the CDR3 is 13 residues. Germline V gene sequence: CDR1 SQVTM, CDR2 ANQGSEA.

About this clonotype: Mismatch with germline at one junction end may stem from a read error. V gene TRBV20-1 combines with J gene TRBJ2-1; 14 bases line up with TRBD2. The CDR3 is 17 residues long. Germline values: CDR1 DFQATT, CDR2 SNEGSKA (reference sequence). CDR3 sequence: CSAKGLAGALFYSEQFF. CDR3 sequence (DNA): TGCAGTGCAAAGGGACTAGCGGGAGCGTTATTCTACAGTGAGCAGTTCTTC.

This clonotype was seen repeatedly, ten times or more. CDR3 DNA sequence: TGTGCCAGCAGCTTGCAGCGGTCTTCCTACCAAGAGACCCAGTACTTC. Amino acid sequence: CASSLQRSSYQETQYF. V is TRBV5-4 and J is TRBJ2-5; possibly TRBD2 for D (5 bases). Between the trimmed V and J ends, which lost 1 base and 0 bases, there was a span of 13 bases. The V gene's germline CDR1 is SGHNT and CDR2 YYREEE (reference sequence). The CDR3 has 16 amino acids.

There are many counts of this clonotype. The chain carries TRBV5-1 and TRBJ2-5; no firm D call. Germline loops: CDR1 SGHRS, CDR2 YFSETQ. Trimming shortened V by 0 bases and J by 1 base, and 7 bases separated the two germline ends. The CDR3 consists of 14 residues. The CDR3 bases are TGCGCCAGCAGCTTGGGACAAATCCAAGAGACCCAGTACTTC. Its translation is CASSLGQIQETQYF.

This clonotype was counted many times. The CDR3 here is CAGRSGGSGELFF. The CDR3 DNA reads as TGTGCCGGACGATCAGGGGGATCCGGGGAGCTGTTTTTT. The J gene is TRBJ2-2, the V gene TRBV14; 7 bases fit TRBD1. Losses at the gene ends were 11 bases for V and 6 bases for J; bases not matched to a gene: 9. The CDR3 covers 13 residues. Germline-derived CDR1 and CDR2 are SGHDN and FVKESK.

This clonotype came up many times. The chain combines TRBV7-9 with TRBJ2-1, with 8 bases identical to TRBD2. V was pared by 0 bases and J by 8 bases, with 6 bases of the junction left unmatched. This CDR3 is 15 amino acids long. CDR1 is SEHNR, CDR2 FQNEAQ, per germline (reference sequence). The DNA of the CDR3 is TGTGCCAGCAGCTTAGCCGGGGGGGCCGGGGATGAGCAGTTCTTC. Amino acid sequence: CASSLAGGAGDEQFF.

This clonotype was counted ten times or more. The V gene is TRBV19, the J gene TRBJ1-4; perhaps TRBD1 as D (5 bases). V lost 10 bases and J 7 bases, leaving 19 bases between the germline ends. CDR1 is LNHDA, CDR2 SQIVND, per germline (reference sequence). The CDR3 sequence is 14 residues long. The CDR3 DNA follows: TGTGCCACCCGGGAAGGGGTTTCGGGTGAAAAACTGTTTTTT. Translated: CATREGVSGEKLFF.

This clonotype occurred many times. CDR3 region: CASSYKGPYSNQPQHF. CDR3 DNA: TGTGCCAGCAGTTATAAGGGACCTTATAGCAATCAGCCCCAGCATTTT. The chain combines TRBV6-5 with TRBJ1-5; D might be TRBD1 (5 bases). This CDR3 has 16 residues. Trimming removed 3 bases from V and 0 bases from J, with 12 bases in between. Germline lookup yields CDR1 MNHEY and CDR2 SVGAGI.

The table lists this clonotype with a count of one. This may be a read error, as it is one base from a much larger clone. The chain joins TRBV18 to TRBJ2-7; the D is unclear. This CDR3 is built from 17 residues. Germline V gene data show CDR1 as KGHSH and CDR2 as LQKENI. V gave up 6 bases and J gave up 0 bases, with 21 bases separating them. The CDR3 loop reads CASSPRQLPSTSYEQYF. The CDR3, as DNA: TGTGCCAGCTCCCCTAGGCAACTACCTTCCACCTCCTACGAGCAGTACTTC. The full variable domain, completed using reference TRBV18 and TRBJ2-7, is NAGVMQNPRHLVRRRGQEARLRCSPMKGHSHVYWYRQLPEEGLKFMVYLQKENIIDESGMPKERFSAEFPKEGPSILRIQQVVRGDSAAYFCASSPRQLPSTSYEQYFGPGTRLTVT.

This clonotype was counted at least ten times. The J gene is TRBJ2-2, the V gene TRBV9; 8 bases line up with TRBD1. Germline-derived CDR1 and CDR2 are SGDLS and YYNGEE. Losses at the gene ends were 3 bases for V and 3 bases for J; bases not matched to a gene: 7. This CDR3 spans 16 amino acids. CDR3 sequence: CASSEYGTGYTGELFF. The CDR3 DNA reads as TGTGCCAGCAGCGAGTACGGGACAGGTTACACCGGGGAGCTGTTTTTT.

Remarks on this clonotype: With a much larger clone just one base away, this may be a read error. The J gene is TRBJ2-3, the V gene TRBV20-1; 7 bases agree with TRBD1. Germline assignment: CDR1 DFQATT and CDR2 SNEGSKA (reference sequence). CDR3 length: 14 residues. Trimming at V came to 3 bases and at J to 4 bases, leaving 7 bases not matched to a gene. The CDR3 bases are TGCAGTGCTAGTTACCGACAGGGTTCAGATACGCAGTATTTT. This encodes CSASYRQGSDTQYF.

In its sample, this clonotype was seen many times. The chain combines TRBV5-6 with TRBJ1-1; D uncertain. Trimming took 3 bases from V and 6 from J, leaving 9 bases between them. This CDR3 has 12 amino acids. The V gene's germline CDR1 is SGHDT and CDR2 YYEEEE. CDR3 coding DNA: TGTGCCAGCAGCTGGGAGAAGGCTGAAGCTTTCTTT. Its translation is CASSWEKAEAFF.

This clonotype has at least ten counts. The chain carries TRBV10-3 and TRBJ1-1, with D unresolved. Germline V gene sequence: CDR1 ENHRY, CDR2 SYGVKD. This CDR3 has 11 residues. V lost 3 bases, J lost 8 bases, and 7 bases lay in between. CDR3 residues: CAISDGLEAFF. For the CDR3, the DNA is TGTGCCATCAGTGACGGCTTAGAAGCTTTCTTT.

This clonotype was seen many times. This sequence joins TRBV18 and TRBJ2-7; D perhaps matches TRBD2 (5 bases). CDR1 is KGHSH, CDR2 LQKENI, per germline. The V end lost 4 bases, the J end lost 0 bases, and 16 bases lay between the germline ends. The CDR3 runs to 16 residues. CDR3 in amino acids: CASSRLPPSSSYEQYF. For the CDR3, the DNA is TGTGCCAGCTCACGTCTCCCACCTAGCAGCTCCTACGAGCAGTACTTC.

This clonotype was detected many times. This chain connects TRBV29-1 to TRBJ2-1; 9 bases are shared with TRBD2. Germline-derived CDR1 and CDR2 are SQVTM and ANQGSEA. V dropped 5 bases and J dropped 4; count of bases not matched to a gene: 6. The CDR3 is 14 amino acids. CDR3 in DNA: TGCAGCGTTTGGTCTAGCGGGATTTACAATGAGCAGTTCTTC. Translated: CSVWSSGIYNEQFF.

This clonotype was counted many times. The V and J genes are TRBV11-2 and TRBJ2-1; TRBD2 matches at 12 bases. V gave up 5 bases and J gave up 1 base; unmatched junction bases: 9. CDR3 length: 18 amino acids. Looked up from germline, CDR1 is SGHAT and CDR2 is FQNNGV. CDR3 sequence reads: CASSPRLAGALSYNEQFF. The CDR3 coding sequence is TGTGCCAGCAGCCCCCGACTAGCGGGAGCCTTATCCTACAATGAGCAGTTCTTC.

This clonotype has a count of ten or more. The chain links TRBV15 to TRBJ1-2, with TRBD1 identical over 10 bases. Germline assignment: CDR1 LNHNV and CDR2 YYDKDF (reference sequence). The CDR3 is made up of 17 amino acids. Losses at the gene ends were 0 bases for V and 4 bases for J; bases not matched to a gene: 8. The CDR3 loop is CATSRDAPGTGVYGYTF. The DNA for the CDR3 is TGTGCCACCAGCAGAGATGCCCCCGGGACAGGGGTCTATGGCTACACCTTC.

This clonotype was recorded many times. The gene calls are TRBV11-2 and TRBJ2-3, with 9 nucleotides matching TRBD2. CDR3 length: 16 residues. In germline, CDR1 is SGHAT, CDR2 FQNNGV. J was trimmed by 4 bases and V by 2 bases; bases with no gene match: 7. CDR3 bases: TGTGCCAGCAGCTTAAGGGCTGCGGGGGGGCCAGATACGCAGTATTTT. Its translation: CASSLRAAGGPDTQYF. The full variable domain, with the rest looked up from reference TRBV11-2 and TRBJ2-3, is EAGVAQSPRYKIIEKRQSVAFWCNPISGHATLYWYQQILGQGPKLLIQFQNNGVVDDSQLPKDRFSAERLKGVDSTLKIQPAKLEDSAVYLCASSLRAAGGPDTQYFGPGTRLTVL.

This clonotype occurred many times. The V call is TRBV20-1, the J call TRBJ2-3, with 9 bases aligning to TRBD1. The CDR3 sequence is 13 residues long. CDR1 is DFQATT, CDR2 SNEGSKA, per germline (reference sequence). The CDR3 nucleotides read TGCAGCGCCACAAGACAGGGGGCAGATACGCAGTATTTT. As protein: CSATRQGADTQYF.

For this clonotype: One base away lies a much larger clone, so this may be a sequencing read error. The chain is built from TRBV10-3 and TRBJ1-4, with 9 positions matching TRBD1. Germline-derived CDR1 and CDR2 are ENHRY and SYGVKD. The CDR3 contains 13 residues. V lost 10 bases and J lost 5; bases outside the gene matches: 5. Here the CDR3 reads CANWTGANEKLFF. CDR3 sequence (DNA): TGTGCCAACTGGACAGGGGCCAATGAAAAACTGTTTTTT.

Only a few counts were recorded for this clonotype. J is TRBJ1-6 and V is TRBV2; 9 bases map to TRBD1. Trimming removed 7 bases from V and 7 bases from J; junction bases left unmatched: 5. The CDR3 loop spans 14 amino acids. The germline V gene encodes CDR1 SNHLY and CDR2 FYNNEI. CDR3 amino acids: CASTPDRGNSPLHF. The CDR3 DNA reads TGTGCCAGCACTCCGGACAGGGGAAATTCACCCCTCCACTTT. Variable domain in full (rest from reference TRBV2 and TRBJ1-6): EPEVTQTPSHQVTQMGQEVILRCVPISNHLYFYWYRQILGQKVEFLVSFYNNEISEKSEIFDDQFSVERPDGSNFTLKIRSTKLEDSAMYFCASTPDRGNSPLHFGNGTRLTVT.